This TCR beta chain was found in a study of blood T cell repertoires in COVID-19. For the study at large: Spain, Italy and the United States supplied samples that represented acute and convalescent COVID-19. Sources were T cells, B-cell-depleted T cells, or PBMCs; the material itself was cDNA or gDNA.

The trim removed 7 bases at V and 0 bases at J, leaving 6 bases unmatched. In germline, CDR1 is ENHRY, CDR2 SYGVKD. The CDR3 loop spans 14 amino acids. As originally analysed: Estimation of nucleated cell counts was performed using reference gene primer amplification. The protocol was immunoSEQ multiplex PCR, while the TCRdb copy is restricted to in-frame clones and leaves out a portion. From that table come the V and J calls and clone size; the DNA was used to work out D and trimming. The sample lists around 310,000 clones, approximately 89% occurring once. Those enrolled, adults aged 18 to 89 years, came from about 24 US areas. This clone was seen more than once but under ten times.

This sequence originates from a woman in her 30s who had recovered from COVID-19. Input material: PBMCs or T cells enriched from blood (not recorded which). This sequence joins TRBV10-3 and TRBJ2-7; 7 bases fit TRBD2. This CDR3 is CAITGTNNSYEQYF. CDR3 nucleotides: TGTGCCATCACGGGGACTAACAACTCCTACGAGCAGTACTTC.